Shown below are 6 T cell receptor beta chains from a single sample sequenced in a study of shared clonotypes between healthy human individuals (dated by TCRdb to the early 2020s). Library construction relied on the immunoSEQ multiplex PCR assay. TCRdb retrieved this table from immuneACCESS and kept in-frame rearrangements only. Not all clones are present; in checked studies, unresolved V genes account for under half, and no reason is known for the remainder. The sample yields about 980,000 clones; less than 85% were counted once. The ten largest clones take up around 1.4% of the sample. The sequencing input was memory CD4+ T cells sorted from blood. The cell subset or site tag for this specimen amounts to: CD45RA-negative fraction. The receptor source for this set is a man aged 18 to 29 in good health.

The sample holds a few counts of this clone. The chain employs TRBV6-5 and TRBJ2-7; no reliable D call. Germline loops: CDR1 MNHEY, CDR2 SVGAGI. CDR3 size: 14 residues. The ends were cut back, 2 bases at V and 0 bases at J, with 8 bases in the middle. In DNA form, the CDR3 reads TGTGCCAGCAGTTACAGACCCAACTCCTACGAGCAGTACTTC. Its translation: CASSYRPNSYEQYF.

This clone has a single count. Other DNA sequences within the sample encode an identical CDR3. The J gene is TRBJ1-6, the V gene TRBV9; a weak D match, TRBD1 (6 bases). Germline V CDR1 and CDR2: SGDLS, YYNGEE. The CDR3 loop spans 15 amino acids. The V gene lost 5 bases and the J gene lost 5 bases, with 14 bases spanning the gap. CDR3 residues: CASSAQGTNNSPLHF. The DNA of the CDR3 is TGTGCCAGCAGTGCACAGGGAACGAATAATTCACCCCTCCACTTT. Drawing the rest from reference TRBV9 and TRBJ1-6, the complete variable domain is DSGVTQTPKHLITATGQRVTLRCSPRSGDLSVYWYQQSLDQGLQFLIQYYNGEERAKGNILERFSAQQFPDLHSELNLSSLELGDSALYFCASSAQGTNNSPLHFGNGTRLTVT.

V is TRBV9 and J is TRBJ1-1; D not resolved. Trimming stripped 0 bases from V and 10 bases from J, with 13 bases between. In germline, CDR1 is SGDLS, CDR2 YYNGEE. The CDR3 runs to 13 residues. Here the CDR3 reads CASSVGMSSAAFF. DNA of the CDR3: TGTGCCAGCAGCGTAGGCATGTCTTCTGCAGCTTTCTTT.

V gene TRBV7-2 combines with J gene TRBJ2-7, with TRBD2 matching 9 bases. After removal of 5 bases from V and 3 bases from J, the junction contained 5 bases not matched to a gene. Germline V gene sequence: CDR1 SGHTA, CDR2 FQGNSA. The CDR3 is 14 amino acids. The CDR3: CASSVSGSLYEQYF. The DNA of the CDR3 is TGTGCCAGCAGCGTTAGCGGGAGCCTCTACGAGCAGTACTTC.

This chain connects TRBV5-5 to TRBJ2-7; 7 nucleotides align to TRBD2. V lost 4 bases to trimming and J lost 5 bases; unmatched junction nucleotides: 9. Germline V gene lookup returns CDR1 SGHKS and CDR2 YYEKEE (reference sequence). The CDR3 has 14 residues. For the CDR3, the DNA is TGTGCCAGCAGCCTCTGGGGAGGGGAGAACGAGCAGTACTTC. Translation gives CASSLWGGENEQYF.

The CDR3 coding sequence is TGTGCCAGCAGTGAAGCTGGGGGCCCTGGCTACACCTTC. This codes for CASSEAGGPGYTF. This chain uses TRBV6-1 with TRBJ1-2; possibly TRBD1 for D (6 bases). Germline V gene data show CDR1 as MNHNS and CDR2 as SASEGT. The V and J ends lost 0 bases and 7 bases respectively, with 9 bases between them. The CDR3 is 13 residues long.